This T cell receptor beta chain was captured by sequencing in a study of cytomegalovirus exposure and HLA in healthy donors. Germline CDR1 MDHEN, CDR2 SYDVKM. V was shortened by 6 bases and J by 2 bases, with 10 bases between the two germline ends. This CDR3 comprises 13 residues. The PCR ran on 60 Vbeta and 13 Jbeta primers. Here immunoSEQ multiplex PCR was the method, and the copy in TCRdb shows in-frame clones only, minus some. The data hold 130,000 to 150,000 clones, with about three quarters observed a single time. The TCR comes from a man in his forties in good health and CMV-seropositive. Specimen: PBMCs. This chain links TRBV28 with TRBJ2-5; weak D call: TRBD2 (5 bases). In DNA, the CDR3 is TGTGCCAGCAGCTCTCCGGGACAAGAGACCCAGTACTTC. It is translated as CASSSPGQETQYF.